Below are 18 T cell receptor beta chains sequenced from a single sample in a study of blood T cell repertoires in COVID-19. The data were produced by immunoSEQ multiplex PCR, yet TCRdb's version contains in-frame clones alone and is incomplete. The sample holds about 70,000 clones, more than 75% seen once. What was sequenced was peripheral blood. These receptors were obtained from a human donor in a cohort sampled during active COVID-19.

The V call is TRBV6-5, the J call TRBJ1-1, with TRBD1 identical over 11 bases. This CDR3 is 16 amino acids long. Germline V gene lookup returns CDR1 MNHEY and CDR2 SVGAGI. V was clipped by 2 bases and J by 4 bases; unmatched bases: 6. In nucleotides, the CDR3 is TGTGCCAGCAGTTACCATGGGACAGGGGGGATCACTGAAGCTTTCTTT. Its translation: CASSYHGTGGITEAFF.

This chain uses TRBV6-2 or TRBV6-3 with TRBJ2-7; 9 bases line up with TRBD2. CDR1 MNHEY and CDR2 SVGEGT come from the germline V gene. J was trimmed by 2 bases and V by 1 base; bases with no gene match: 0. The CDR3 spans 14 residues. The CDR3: CASSYLAGAYEQYV. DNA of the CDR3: TGTGCCAGCAGTTACTTAGCGGGGGCCTACGAGCAGTACGTC.

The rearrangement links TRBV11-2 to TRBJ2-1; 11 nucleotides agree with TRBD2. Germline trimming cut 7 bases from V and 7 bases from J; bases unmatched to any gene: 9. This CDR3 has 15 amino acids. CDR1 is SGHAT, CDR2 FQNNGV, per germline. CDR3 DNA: TGTGCCAGCACCCAGGGGACTAGCGGAATGAATGAGCAGTTCTTC. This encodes CASTQGTSGMNEQFF.

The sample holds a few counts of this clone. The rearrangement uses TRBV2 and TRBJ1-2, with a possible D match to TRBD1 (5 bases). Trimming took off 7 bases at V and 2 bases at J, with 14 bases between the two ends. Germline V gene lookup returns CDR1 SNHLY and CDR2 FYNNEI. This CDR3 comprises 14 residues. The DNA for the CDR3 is TGTGCCAGCACCCGGGGGGACGGCAACTATGGCTACACCTTC. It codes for CASTRGDGNYGYTF.

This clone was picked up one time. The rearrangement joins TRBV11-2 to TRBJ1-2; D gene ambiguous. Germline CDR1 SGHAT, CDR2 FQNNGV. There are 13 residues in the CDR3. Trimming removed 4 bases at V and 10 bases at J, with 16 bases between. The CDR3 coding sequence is TGTGCCAGCAGCTCCGCGGGAATTGAGCTCTACACCTTC. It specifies CASSSAGIELYTF.

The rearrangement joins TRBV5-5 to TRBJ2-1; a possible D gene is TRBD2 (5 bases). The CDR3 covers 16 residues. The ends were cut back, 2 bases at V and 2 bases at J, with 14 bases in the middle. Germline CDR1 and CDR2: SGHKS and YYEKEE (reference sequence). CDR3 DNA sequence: TGTGCCAGCAGCTTTCGAGGGAGTGGCGCCTACAATGAGCAGTTCTTC. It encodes CASSFRGSGAYNEQFF.

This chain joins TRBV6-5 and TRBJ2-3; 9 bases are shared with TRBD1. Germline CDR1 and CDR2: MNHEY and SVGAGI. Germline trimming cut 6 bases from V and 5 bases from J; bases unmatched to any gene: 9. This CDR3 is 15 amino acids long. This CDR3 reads CASSVTGGLGDTQYF. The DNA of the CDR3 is TGTGCCAGCAGCGTTACAGGGGGCCTAGGAGATACGCAGTATTTT.

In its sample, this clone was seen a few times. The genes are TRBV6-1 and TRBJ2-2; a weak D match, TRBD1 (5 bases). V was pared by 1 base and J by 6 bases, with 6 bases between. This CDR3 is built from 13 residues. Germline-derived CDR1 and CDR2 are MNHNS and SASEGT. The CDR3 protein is CASSEEGPGELFF. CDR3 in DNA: TGTGCCAGCAGTGAAGAGGGGCCCGGGGAGCTGTTTTTT.

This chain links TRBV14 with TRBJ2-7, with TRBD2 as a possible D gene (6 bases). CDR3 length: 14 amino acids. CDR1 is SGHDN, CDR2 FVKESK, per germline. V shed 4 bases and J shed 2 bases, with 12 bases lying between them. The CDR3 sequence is CASSLAVDPYEQYV. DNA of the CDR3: TGTGCCAGCAGCCTAGCGGTAGATCCCTACGAGCAGTACGTC.

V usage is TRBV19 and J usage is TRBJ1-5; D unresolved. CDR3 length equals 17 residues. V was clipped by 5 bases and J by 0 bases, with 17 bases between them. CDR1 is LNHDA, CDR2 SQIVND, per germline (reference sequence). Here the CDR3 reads CASSPWLEVNSNQPQHF. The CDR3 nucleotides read TGTGCCAGTAGTCCCTGGTTGGAGGTTAATAGCAATCAGCCCCAGCATTTT.

The CDR3 region is CAISDFSGRTGNEQFF. The CDR3 DNA follows: TGTGCCATCAGTGACTTTAGCGGGAGGACAGGGAATGAGCAGTTCTTC. The rearrangement joins TRBV10-3 to TRBJ2-1, with 10 bases lining up with TRBD2. The germline V gene has CDR1 ENHRY and CDR2 SYGVKD. CDR3 length: 16 residues. V lost 3 bases, J lost 7 bases, and 9 bases stayed unmatched.

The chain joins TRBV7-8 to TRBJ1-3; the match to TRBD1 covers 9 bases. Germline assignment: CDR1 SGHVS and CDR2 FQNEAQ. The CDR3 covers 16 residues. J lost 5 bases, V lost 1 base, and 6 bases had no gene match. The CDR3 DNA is TGTGCCAGCAGCTTAGTATACGGACAGGGGAGAAACACCATATATTTT. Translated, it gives CASSLVYGQGRNTIYF.

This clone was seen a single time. The CDR3 here is CASSRTRGDQPQHF. The CDR3 nucleotides are TGTGCCAGCAGTCGGACCCGGGGAGATCAGCCCCAGCATTTT. The chain employs TRBV6-5 and TRBJ1-5; D gene unclear. Trimming pared 5 bases from V and 5 bases from J, leaving 13 bases between. CDR3 length: 14 amino acids. Germline V CDR1 and CDR2: MNHEY, SVGAGI.

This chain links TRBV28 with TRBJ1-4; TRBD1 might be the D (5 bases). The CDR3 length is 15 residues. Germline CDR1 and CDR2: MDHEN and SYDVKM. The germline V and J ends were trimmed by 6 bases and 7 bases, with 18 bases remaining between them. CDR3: CASRRNPRGSEKLFF. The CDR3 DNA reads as TGTGCCAGCAGGCGGAATCCTCGGGGGAGTGAAAAACTGTTTTTT. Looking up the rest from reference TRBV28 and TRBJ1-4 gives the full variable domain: DVKVTQSSRYLVKRTGEKVFLECVQDMDHENMFWYRQDPGLGLRLIYFSYDVKMKEKGDIPEGYSVSREKKERFSLILESASTNQTSMYLCASRRNPRGSEKLFFGSGTQLSVL.

The CDR3 nucleotides are TGTGCCAGCAGCTTAGCGGGAGGTAGAGGGGTAGCTTTCTTT. Its protein is CASSLAGGRGVAFF. V and J are TRBV7-8 and TRBJ1-1, with D possibly matching TRBD1 (5 bases). Germline CDR1 reads SGHVS; CDR2 reads FQNEAQ. Between the trimmed V and J ends, which lost 0 bases and 10 bases, there was a span of 15 bases. The CDR3 totals 14 residues.

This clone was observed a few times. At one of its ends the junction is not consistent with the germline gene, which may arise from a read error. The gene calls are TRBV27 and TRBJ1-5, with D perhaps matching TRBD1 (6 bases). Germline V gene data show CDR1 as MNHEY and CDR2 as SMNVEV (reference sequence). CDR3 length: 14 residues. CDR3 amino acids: CASRPTGSSQPQHF. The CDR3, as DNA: TGTGCCAGCAGACCAACAGGGAGCAGTCAGCCCCAGCATTTT.

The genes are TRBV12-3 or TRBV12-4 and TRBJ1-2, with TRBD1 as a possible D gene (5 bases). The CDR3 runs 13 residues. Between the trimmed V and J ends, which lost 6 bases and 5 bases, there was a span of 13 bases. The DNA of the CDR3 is TGTGCCAGCAGCCTAGGGGCGCCGTATGGCTACACCTTC. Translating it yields CASSLGAPYGYTF.

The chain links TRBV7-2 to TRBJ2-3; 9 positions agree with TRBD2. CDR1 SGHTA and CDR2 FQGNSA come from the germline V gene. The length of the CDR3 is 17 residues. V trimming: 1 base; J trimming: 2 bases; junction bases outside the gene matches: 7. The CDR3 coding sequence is TGTGCCAGCAGCTTAGGTGGTGCGGGAGGGTACACAGATACGCAGTATTTT. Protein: CASSLGGAGGYTDTQYF.